The source of this T cell receptor beta chain is a study of T-cell reconstitution after alpha-beta-depleted transplantation in children. The CDR3 totals 12 residues. Germline assignment: CDR1 MNHEY and CDR2 SMNVEV (reference sequence). With 5 bases removed from V and 11 bases from J, the gap between germline ends came to 15 bases. This clonotype was seen ten or more times. Researchers prepared the TCRbeta library using unique molecular identifiers, the study reports. TCRdb re-called the PCR reads with MiXCR, one entry per CDR3 protein. Of 150,000 to 250,000 distinct CDR3 sequences listed, 6.3% are singletons.

The chain combines TRBV27 with TRBJ1-1; possible D gene TRBD1, 5 bases. This TCR came from a girl in the first two years of life with combined immunodeficiency, due to receive a stem cell transplant. The starting material was PBMCs, obtained before TCRalphabeta/CD19-depleted stem cell transplant. The DNA for the CDR3 is TGTGCCAGCAGTGGGATCGACAGTGAGGCTTTCTTT. Its protein product is CASSGIDSEAFF.